What follows are 16 T cell receptor beta chains derived from one specimen sequenced in a study of T cells after yellow fever vaccination. TCRdb re-derived calls from the 5' RACE reads in MiXCR, one entry per CDR3 protein. Here the sample spans 300,000 to 400,000 distinct CDR3 sequences, around 10% being singletons. Sample: CD4+ T cells sorted from PBMCs, taken 45 days after the yellow fever booster vaccination. Source of these receptors: a man aged 18 to 30 who received the YFV17D yellow fever vaccine.

There are a few counts of this clonotype. The chain uses TRBV6-5 and TRBJ2-1; 8 bases fit TRBD2. CDR3 length equals 15 residues. With V trimmed by 5 bases and J by 10 bases, 13 bases remained unmatched. Per the germline V gene, CDR1 is MNHEY and CDR2 is SVGAGI. The CDR3 DNA follows: TGTGCCAGCAGTACCTCGGGAGTAGCGGGGAAGGAGCAGTTCTTC. Protein sequence: CASSTSGVAGKEQFF.

This clonotype was observed a few times. The chain links TRBV7-8 to TRBJ1-1, with 7 bases lining up with TRBD1. The CDR3 extends over 14 amino acids. Germline V lookup: CDR1 SGHVS, CDR2 FQNEAQ. Trimming took 4 bases from V and 5 from J; bases not matched to a gene: 7. DNA for the CDR3: TGTGCCAGCAGCTGGAGAGAACAGGGGACTGAAGCTTTCTTT. This codes for CASSWREQGTEAFF.

The chain recombines TRBV5-1 with TRBJ2-5; 7 positions agree with TRBD1. The germline V gene encodes CDR1 SGHRS and CDR2 YFSETQ. This CDR3 is 14 amino acids long. Trimming cost V 4 bases and J 5 bases; bases outside gene matches: 8. CDR3 coding DNA: TGCGCCAGCAGCGCTACGACAGGGACGGAGACCCAGTACTTC. Translation gives CASSATTGTETQYF. Filled out from reference TRBV5-1 and TRBJ2-5, the complete variable domain reads KAGVTQTPRYLIKTRGQQVTLSCSPISGHRSVSWYQQTPGQGLQFLFEYFSETQRNKGNFPGRFSGRQFSNSRSEMNVSTLELGDSALYLCASSATTGTETQYFGPGTRLLVL.

This chain joins TRBV20-1 and TRBJ1-2, with D maybe TRBD1 (5 bases). This CDR3 comprises 13 residues. The germline CDR1 and CDR2 sequences are DFQATT and SNEGSKA (reference sequence). The V end was cut by 1 base, the J end by 3 bases, with 9 bases between. CDR3 amino acids: CSARAPGYYGYTF. The CDR3 bases are TGCAGTGCTAGAGCGCCAGGGTACTATGGCTACACCTTC.

The chain employs TRBV6-1 and TRBJ2-3; 7 nucleotides line up with TRBD2. The CDR3 sequence is 14 residues long. Germline-derived CDR1 and CDR2 are MNHNS and SASEGT. The V gene end was trimmed by 8 bases and the J gene end by 4 bases; junction bases not matched to a gene: 9. CDR3 nucleotide sequence: TGTGCCAGCGTCAGGGAGGGTTTCGCAGATACGCAGTATTTT. Encoded protein: CASVREGFADTQYF.

This clonotype was seen a handful of times. The CDR3 protein is CASRDRLYGYTF. The CDR3 DNA reads as TGTGCCAGCCGGGACAGGTTGTATGGCTACACCTTC. This chain uses TRBV2 with TRBJ1-2, with 8 positions matching TRBD1. Germline lookup yields CDR1 SNHLY and CDR2 FYNNEI. The CDR3 sequence is 12 residues long. The V and J ends lost 8 bases and 5 bases, in that order; junction bases with no gene match: 4.

This clonotype occurred many times. This chain connects TRBV28 to TRBJ1-1, with D maybe TRBD1 (5 bases). Trimming shortened V by 5 bases and J by 9 bases, and 10 bases separated the two germline ends. The CDR3 covers 11 residues. The germline V gene has CDR1 MDHEN and CDR2 SYDVKM. DNA for the CDR3: TGTGCCAGCAGTAACGCAGGGAAAGCTTTCTTT. It encodes CASSNAGKAFF.

The V gene is TRBV14, the J gene TRBJ2-7, with D possibly being TRBD1 (6 bases). CDR3 length: 20 residues. Germline CDR1 SGHDN, CDR2 FVKESK. The V gene lost 0 bases and the J gene lost 0 bases, with 24 bases spanning the gap. CDR3 sequence: CASSQEIDTGFKWSSYEQYV. The CDR3 nucleotides read TGTGCCAGCAGCCAAGAAATTGACACAGGGTTTAAGTGGAGCTCCTACGAGCAGTACGTC.

This clonotype was seen only a few times. The rearrangement uses TRBV5-1 and TRBJ2-1; unclear D gene. Between the trimmed V and J ends, which lost 0 bases and 8 bases, there was a span of 12 bases. The length of the CDR3 is 14 residues. Germline V gene sequence: CDR1 SGHRS, CDR2 YFSETQ. CDR3 DNA: TGCGCCAGCAGCTTGGAGGACCCTCTAGATGAGCAGTTCTTC. This gives the protein CASSLEDPLDEQFF.

This clonotype was detected a few times. This sequence joins TRBV5-1 and TRBJ2-5; D gene uncertain. CDR1 SGHRS and CDR2 YFSETQ come from the germline V gene. The CDR3 extends over 14 amino acids. The ends were cut back, 5 bases at V and 1 base at J, with 12 bases in the middle. The CDR3 DNA reads TGCGCCAGCAGACCTGACGGAGTCCAAGAGACCCAGTACTTC. It specifies CASRPDGVQETQYF.

The sample holds a few counts of this clonotype. This rearrangement joins TRBV5-1 to TRBJ2-4; 9 bases are a match to TRBD1. V shed 4 bases, J shed 8 bases, and the junction held 13 bases outside the gene matches. CDR1 SGHRS and CDR2 YFSETQ come from the germline V gene. CDR3 length: 16 amino acids. The CDR3 DNA reads as TGCGCCAGCAGCCCAGGGACAGGGTCCGGTTTCGACATTCAGTACTTC. Protein product: CASSPGTGSGFDIQYF.

This clonotype was seen only a few times. This chain joins TRBV15 and TRBJ1-2; a weak D match, TRBD1 (5 bases). Trimming stripped 0 bases from V and 8 bases from J, with 16 bases between. The CDR3 runs 15 residues. Germline V gene sequence: CDR1 LNHNV, CDR2 YYDKDF (reference sequence). The CDR3 DNA reads as TGTGCCACCAGCAGAGATCTGGCACTAGGGGAGGGCTACACCTTC. Translated: CATSRDLALGEGYTF.

This rearrangement joins TRBV4-3 to TRBJ2-3; the D gene could be TRBD1 or TRBD2 (6 bases each). CDR3 length: 14 amino acids. Germline V gene sequence: CDR1 LGHNA, CDR2 YSLEER. The V and J ends lost 0 bases and 7 bases respectively, with 11 bases between them. The CDR3 here is CASSQEEGGYTQYF. CDR3 DNA sequence: TGCGCCAGCAGCCAAGAGGAGGGGGGATATACGCAGTATTTT.

The rearrangement uses TRBV7-2 and TRBJ2-1; possibly TRBD1 or TRBD2 for D (7 bases each). Germline V gene sequence: CDR1 SGHTA, CDR2 FQGNSA. CDR3 size: 16 residues. The germline V and J ends were trimmed by 7 bases and 6 bases, with 22 bases remaining between them. The DNA of the CDR3 is TGTGCCAGCACGACCCCGGGGAGGGGGCCACTCAATGAGCAGTTCTTC. It translates to CASTTPGRGPLNEQFF.

This clonotype appeared many times. This chain links TRBV6-5 with TRBJ2-1; TRBD1 aligns across 8 bases. CDR1 and CDR2 from the germline V gene are MNHEY and SVGAGI. The CDR3 is made up of 15 amino acids. The trim removed 4 bases at V and 0 bases at J, leaving 2 bases unmatched. The CDR3: CASSSTGGSYNEQFF. DNA for the CDR3: TGTGCCAGCAGTTCCACAGGGGGCTCCTACAATGAGCAGTTCTTC.

There are a few counts of this clonotype. This chain joins TRBV29-1 and TRBJ1-1; D might be TRBD1 (6 bases). The V end was cut by 4 bases, the J end by 7 bases, with 13 bases between. This CDR3 contains 12 residues. Germline CDR1 and CDR2: SQVTM and ANQGSEA. Written as DNA, the CDR3 is TGCAGCGTTGCACAGGGTAAAGGTGAAGCTTTCTTT. This gives the protein CSVAQGKGEAFF.